This is a list of T cell receptor beta chains from one sample in a study of PD-1 blockade in classical Hodgkin lymphoma. Assay used: immunoSEQ multiplex PCR; TCRdb lists only in-frame clones, some missing. The table records about 20,000 clones, 80% of them present only once. The specimen was peripheral blood mononuclear cells (PBMCs), collected before the fourth cycle of nivolumab. These receptors all come from a human donor with classical Hodgkin lymphoma. Each CDR3 is given with its conserved first and last residue. Each record gives: J gene, clone size, V gene, CDR3 length, D gene, CDR3 DNA, CDR3 protein. D genes are given only for firm matches. Clone size is stated in some rows and not others, as once, few, many or a class when expanded.

TRBJ2-7	.	TRBV10-3	12	.	TGTGCCATCGGGCGGGCAACCTACGAGCAGTACTTC	CAIGRATYEQYF
TRBJ1-3	.	TRBV7-9	12	.	TGTGCCAGCAGCTCAACTGGAAACACCATATATTTT	CASSSTGNTIYF
TRBJ2-1	few	TRBV7-2	14	.	TGTGCCAGCAAACGAGATGAGCTATACAATGAGCAGTTCTTC	CASKRDELYNEQFF
TRBJ1-1	.	TRBV5-1	14	.	TGCGCCAGCAGCTTAAACAGTGCGAACACTGAAGCTTTCTTT	CASSLNSANTEAFF
TRBJ2-1	.	TRBV4-3	16	.	TGCGCCAGCAGCCAAGATCCCCTGGGTGCCTACAATGAGCAGTTCTTC	CASSQDPLGAYNEQFF
TRBJ2-7	.	TRBV4-3	15	TRBD1	TGCGCCAGCAGCCCCGGGACAGCACAAGGACTTGGGCAGTACTTC	CASSPGTAQGLGQYF
TRBJ2-1	.	TRBV7-9	15	.	TGTGCCAGCAGCTTAACAAGCCCCTCTAGAAATGAGCAGTTCTTC	CASSLTSPSRNEQFF
TRBJ2-3	once	TRBV5-6	14	.	TGTGCCAGCAGCTTGGGCCAACGAGGGTATACGCAGTATTTT	CASSLGQRGYTQYF
TRBJ2-1	.	TRBV2	11	.	TGTGCCAGCACGTTTCAAGTCGAGCAGTTCTTC	CASTFQVEQFF
TRBJ2-2	.	TRBV7-9	16	TRBD1	TGTGCCAGCAGCTCGAAAGGGGGCCAGCACACCGGGGAGCTGTTTTTT	CASSSKGGQHTGELFF
TRBJ2-5	.	TRBV5-8	14	.	TGTGCCAGCAGCTTGGGGGTACCAAGAGAGACCCAGTACTTC	CASSLGVPRETQYF
TRBJ2-3	.	TRBV7-2	14	.	TGTGCCAGCAGCCAACTCCAGCGTACAGATACGCAGTATTTT	CASSQLQRTDTQYF
TRBJ2-2	medium-sized	TRBV6-4	17	TRBD1	TGTGCCAGCAGCAGGGCCGGGACAGGGTCAAACACCGGGGAGCTGTTTTTT	CASSRAGTGSNTGELFF
TRBJ2-5	.	TRBV6-7	15	.	TGTGCCAGCAACTACCGGGACTGGTACCAAGAGACCCAGTACTTC	CASNYRDWYQETQYF
TRBJ1-2	.	TRBV9	16	TRBD1	TGTGCCAGCAGCGAGGAGGGACAGGCCGTCAACTATGGCTACACCTTC	CASSEEGQAVNYGYTF
TRBJ2-3	.	TRBV13	15	.	TGTGCCAGCAGCGCTGGACAGTCTGGCACAGATACGCAGTATTTT	CASSAGQSGTDTQYF
TRBJ1-2	.	TRBV4-3	13	.	TGCGCCAGCAGCCAAGACGGCGCGCATGGCTACACCTTC	CASSQDGAHGYTF
TRBJ2-5	.	TRBV18	13	TRBD1	TGTGCCAGCGCCGATTCCAGGGGGGAGACCCAGTACTTC	CASADSRGETQYF
TRBJ2-5	.	TRBV7-2	15	TRBD2	TGTGCCAGCAGCCTACCCCCAAGGGAGGGAGAGACCCAGTACTTC	CASSLPPREGETQYF
TRBJ2-1	.	TRBV30	14	TRBD1	TGTGCCTGGAGCTGGGGGACAGGGGGCAATGAGCAGTTCTTC	CAWSWGTGGNEQFF
TRBJ2-7	once	TRBV9	13	.	TGTGCCAGCAGCGTAGCTGAGTACGACGAGCAGTACTTC	CASSVAEYDEQYF
TRBJ2-7	.	TRBV7-3	15	.	TGTGCCAGCAGCTTACTCCGTCCGGGGGCGCTCGAGCAGTACTTC	CASSLLRPGALEQYF
TRBJ2-7	.	TRBV5-6	15	TRBD2	TGTGCCAGCAGCTTGGGGGGTGCGGGGGTCTACGAGCAGTACTTC	CASSLGGAGVYEQYF
TRBJ2-1	.	TRBV29-1	13	TRBD1	TGCAGCGTTACCGGGACAGGGGGCTATGGGCAGTTCTTC	CSVTGTGGYGQFF
TRBJ1-1	.	TRBV7-9	14	.	TGTGCCAGCAGCTTAGGACGGCCTAACACTGAAGCTTTCTTT	CASSLGRPNTEAFF
TRBJ2-5	.	TRBV5-1	16	.	TGCGCCAGCAGCTTGCCCCCCTCGGACAGTCAAGAGACCCAGTACTTC	CASSLPPSDSQETQYF
TRBJ2-1	.	TRBV7-9	14	.	TGTGCCAGCAGCTTGGCGGGGACATACAATGAGCAGTTCTTC	CASSLAGTYNEQFF
TRBJ2-7	.	TRBV27	14	TRBD2	TGTGCCAGCATTCCTTTAGCGGGACCCTACGAGCAGTACTTC	CASIPLAGPYEQYF
TRBJ2-4	.	TRBV28	17	TRBD1	TGTGCCAGCAGTTTATGGGGACAGCCAGAGGATGAAAACATTCAGTACTTC	CASSLWGQPEDENIQYF
TRBJ2-3	.	TRBV4-2	15	TRBD2	TGTGCCAGCAGCCAAGTGGCGGGAGAGCCAGATACGCAGTATTTT	CASSQVAGEPDTQYF
TRBJ2-1	medium-sized	TRBV2	14	.	TGTGCCAGCAGTGGACCTGCCTCCTACAATGAGCAGTTCTTC	CASSGPASYNEQFF
TRBJ1-3	.	TRBV21-1	19	.	TGTGCCAGCAGCAAAGGGTACGTCCGGGACAGGGGGAATCTTTACACCATATATTTT	CASSKGYVRDRGNLYTIYF
TRBJ2-7	.	TRBV27	15	.	TGTGCCAGCAGCCAAATGGGGGGGCCCCCTGGGGAGCAGTACTTC	CASSQMGGPPGEQYF
TRBJ2-5	.	TRBV5-1	14	.	TGCGCCAGCAGCTTGGAACGGGCGGAGGAGACCCAGTACTTC	CASSLERAEETQYF
TRBJ2-7	.	TRBV4-2	15	.	TGTGCCAGCAGCCAAGAAGGGAGTTTCCCCGGCGAGCAGTACTTC	CASSQEGSFPGEQYF
TRBJ2-2	once	TRBV27	16	TRBD1	TGTGCCAGCAGTTTTGTGGACAGGGTGAACACCGGGGAGCTGTTTTTT	CASSFVDRVNTGELFF
TRBJ1-6	.	TRBV27	16	TRBD1	TGTGCCAGCAGTTTATTTGGGACAGCCTATAATTCACCCCTCCACTTT	CASSLFGTAYNSPLHF
TRBJ1-2	.	TRBV5-6	15	.	TGTGCCAGCAGCTTGGTGGGCAGACTTAACTATGGCTACACCTTC	CASSLVGRLNYGYTF
TRBJ1-1	.	TRBV7-8	14	.	TGTGCCAGCAGCCCTCTCGAGGGAGGCACTGAAGCTTTCTTT	CASSPLEGGTEAFF
TRBJ2-7	.	TRBV9	13	.	TGTGCCAGCAGCGTTGGACATTCGGGCGAGCAGTACTTC	CASSVGHSGEQYF
TRBJ1-4	medium-sized	TRBV7-9	16	.	.	CASSSSRTGGNEKLFF
TRBJ2-1	.	TRBV28	11	.	TGTGCCAGCGGAAACTGGCGCGAGCAGTTCTTC	CASGNWREQFF
TRBJ2-1	.	TRBV6-1	15	TRBD1	TGTGCCAGCAGTAGACCGGGACAGGAGCGCAATGAGCAGTTCTTC	CASSRPGQERNEQFF
TRBJ2-7	.	TRBV29-1	10	.	TGCAGCGTTCTGAATGTCGAGCAGTACTTC	CSVLNVEQYF
TRBJ1-1	.	TRBV18	17	.	TGTGCCAGCTCACCCACCAGAGGGCAAGAGGAGGACACTGAAGCTTTCTTT	CASSPTRGQEEDTEAFF
TRBJ2-5	.	TRBV13	15	TRBD1	TGTGCCAGCAGCTCCGGGACAGGGGTTTGGGAGACCCAGTACTTC	CASSSGTGVWETQYF
TRBJ2-7	.	TRBV7-2	11	.	TGTGCCAGCAGCTTGGTCTACGAGCAGTACTTC	CASSLVYEQYF